Sequencing of this TCR beta chain was carried out in a study of CD8+ T cells in alopecia areata. It was from alopecia areata patients that lesional scalp punch biopsies and peripheral blood were collected. Germline loops: CDR1 SEHNR, CDR2 FQNEAQ (reference sequence). The CDR3 sequence is 11 residues long. The V end lost 4 bases, the J end lost 5 bases, and 5 bases lay between the germline ends. Reverse transcription of extracted RNA yielded cDNA, which provided the sequencing template. This table comes from immunoSEQ multiplex PCR, and its TCRdb copy is limited to in-frame clones, with some not included. This table holds several thousand clones, roughly 55% found once. Study-wide results and limits: Between patients, shared TCR sequences were less clear than in mice. This was possibly due in part to HLA diversity in the patient population.

Remarks on this clone: Its cognate antigen is unknown.

Specimen: skin, collected at week 0. This chain connects TRBV7-9 to TRBJ2-5; D uncertain. The receptor's source is a human donor with alopecia areata. The CDR3 DNA reads as TGTGCCAGCAGCTCATCCGAGACCCAGTACTTC. This gives the protein CASSSSETQYF.